The rows below give T cell receptor beta chains drawn from one sample of a study of T cell changes during pregnancy in multiple sclerosis. Clones were read by immunoSEQ multiplex PCR, and TCRdb kept only the in-frame ones, dropping some. The table has tens of thousands of clones, 70% to 90% seen once. Sequences were derived from CD4+ T cells from peripheral blood mononuclear cells, sampled in the first trimester of pregnancy. All receptors come from a female donor with multiple sclerosis, enrolled in a pregnancy study. Each CDR3 is given with its conserved first and last residue. The D gene is left open where the match is weak. Only some rows state a clone size, as once, few, many or a class for expanded clones.

D gene: -; J gene: TRBJ2-1; V gene: TRBV5-1; clone size: -; CDR3 protein: CASSLESPSYNEQFF; CDR3 DNA: TGCGCCAGCAGCTTGGAATCTCCCTCCTACAATGAGCAGTTCTTC
D gene: TRBD2; J gene: TRBJ2-1; V gene: TRBV29-1; clone size: -; CDR3 protein: CSVRLAGGGEQFF; CDR3 DNA: TGCAGCGTTAGGCTAGCGGGAGGTGGTGAGCAGTTCTTC
D gene: TRBD1; J gene: TRBJ1-2; V gene: TRBV2; clone size: -; CDR3 protein: CASRAGGNYGYTF; CDR3 DNA: TGTGCCAGCAGGGCAGGGGGCAACTATGGCTACACCTTC
D gene: -; J gene: TRBJ1-2; V gene: TRBV19; clone size: -; CDR3 protein: CASSSRPRGYTF; CDR3 DNA: TGTGCCAGTAGTTCTCGACCGAGGGGCTACACCTTC
D gene: TRBD2; J gene: TRBJ2-1; V gene: TRBV19; clone size: -; CDR3 protein: CASSIDASGAYNEQFF; CDR3 DNA: TGTGCCAGTAGTATCGATGCTAGCGGCGCCTACAATGAGCAGTTCTTC
D gene: TRBD1; J gene: TRBJ2-5; V gene: TRBV29-1; clone size: -; CDR3 protein: CSADRVPQRETQYF; CDR3 DNA: TGCAGCGCGGACAGGGTCCCGCAACGAGAGACCCAGTACTTC
D gene: -; J gene: TRBJ2-5; V gene: TRBV19; clone size: -; CDR3 protein: CASSIGTAETQYF; CDR3 DNA: TGTGCCAGTAGTATAGGTACAGCCGAGACCCAGTACTTC
D gene: TRBD1; J gene: TRBJ1-2; V gene: TRBV19; clone size: once; CDR3 protein: CASSKGTGPYGYTF; CDR3 DNA: TGTGCCAGTAGCAAGGGGACAGGGCCTTATGGCTACACCTTT
D gene: -; J gene: TRBJ2-3; V gene: TRBV5-6; clone size: -; CDR3 protein: CASSSPGVSTDTQYF; CDR3 DNA: TGTGCCAGCAGCTCCCCCGGGGTTAGCACAGATACGCAGTATTTT
D gene: -; J gene: TRBJ2-1; V gene: TRBV28; clone size: -; CDR3 protein: CASSVGTSNEQFF; CDR3 DNA: TGTGCCAGCAGTGTCGGGACTTCTAATGAGCAGTTCTTC
D gene: -; J gene: TRBJ2-5; V gene: TRBV25-1; clone size: once; CDR3 protein: CASSEYAAAGGSQETQYF; CDR3 DNA: TGTGCCAGCAGTGAATATGCAGCCGCCGGGGGATCCCAAGAGACCCAGTACTTC
D gene: -; J gene: TRBJ2-2; V gene: TRBV11-2; clone size: -; CDR3 protein: CASKPRPGVDTGELFF; CDR3 DNA: TGTGCCAGCAAGCCCCGCCCAGGGGTTGACACCGGGGAGCTGTTTTTT
D gene: -; J gene: TRBJ2-1; V gene: TRBV19; clone size: -; CDR3 protein: CASSIGLALNEQFF; CDR3 DNA: TGTGCCAGTAGTATAGGGCTAGCGTTGAATGAGCAGTTCTTC
D gene: TRBD2; J gene: TRBJ2-7; V gene: TRBV28; clone size: -; CDR3 protein: CASSLGGSSYEQYF; CDR3 DNA: TGTGCCAGCAGTTTGGGCGGGAGCTCCTACGAGCAGTACTTC
D gene: -; J gene: TRBJ1-6; V gene: TRBV19; clone size: -; CDR3 protein: CASSWQGKDSPLHF; CDR3 DNA: TGTGCCAGTAGTTGGCAGGGCAAGGATTCACCCCTCCACTTT
D gene: TRBD1; J gene: TRBJ1-6; V gene: TRBV2; clone size: -; CDR3 protein: CASRDPGQANSPLHF; CDR3 DNA: TGTGCCAGCAGAGACCCGGGACAGGCTAATTCACCCCTCCACTTT
D gene: TRBD1; J gene: TRBJ1-5; V gene: TRBV16; clone size: -; CDR3 protein: CASSQLGLRTGVNQPQHF; CDR3 DNA: TGTGCCAGCAGCCAATTAGGGCTACGGACAGGGGTCAATCAGCCCCAGCATTTT
D gene: -; J gene: TRBJ1-1; V gene: TRBV7-2; clone size: few; CDR3 protein: CASSSTLWLRNTEAFF; CDR3 DNA: TGTGCCAGCAGCTCAACCCTTTGGCTCCGGAACACTGAAGCTTTCTTT
D gene: TRBD2; J gene: TRBJ2-1; V gene: TRBV19; clone size: -; CDR3 protein: CASSTGGGANNEQFF; CDR3 DNA: TGTGCCAGTAGTACAGGCGGGGGGGCGAACAATGAGCAGTTCTTC
D gene: -; J gene: TRBJ2-1; V gene: TRBV9; clone size: few; CDR3 protein: CASSVGAGNNEQFF; CDR3 DNA: TGTGCCAGCAGCGTAGGTGCAGGAAACAATGAGCAGTTCTTC
D gene: TRBD1; J gene: TRBJ2-3; V gene: TRBV6-5; clone size: -; CDR3 protein: CASSYRGGPDTQYF; CDR3 DNA: TGTGCCAGCAGTTACCGAGGGGGCCCAGATACGCAGTATTTT
D gene: TRBD2; J gene: TRBJ2-1; V gene: TRBV10-1; clone size: -; CDR3 protein: CASSPLGRANEQFF; CDR3 DNA: TGCGCCAGCAGCCCTTTAGGGAGGGCCAATGAGCAGTTCTTC
D gene: -; J gene: TRBJ2-7; V gene: TRBV11-3; clone size: -; CDR3 protein: CASSLTLRNSHEQYF; CDR3 DNA: TGTGCCAGCAGCTTAACTTTGCGGAATTCCCACGAGCAGTACTTC
D gene: TRBD1; J gene: TRBJ1-2; V gene: TRBV2; clone size: -; CDR3 protein: CASSPTGNYGYTF; CDR3 DNA: TGTGCCAGCAGTCCGACAGGGAACTATGGCTACACCTTC
D gene: TRBD1; J gene: TRBJ2-7; V gene: TRBV5-1; clone size: -; CDR3 protein: CASSLVTGAYEQYF; CDR3 DNA: TGCGCCAGCAGCTTGGTAACAGGGGCCTACGAGCAGTACTTC
D gene: TRBD1; J gene: TRBJ1-1; V gene: TRBV27; clone size: -; CDR3 protein: CASSFAGQGRTEAFF; CDR3 DNA: TGTGCCAGCAGTTTTGCGGGACAGGGGAGGACTGAAGCTTTCTTT
D gene: -; J gene: TRBJ2-2; V gene: TRBV5-1; clone size: -; CDR3 protein: CATKTGNTGELFF; CDR3 DNA: TGCGCCACCAAGACAGGGAACACCGGGGAGCTGTTTTTT
D gene: -; J gene: TRBJ1-4; V gene: TRBV29-1; clone size: once; CDR3 protein: CSVAQSNEKLFF; CDR3 DNA: TGCAGCGTTGCACAGTCTAATGAAAAACTGTTTTTT
D gene: TRBD1; J gene: TRBJ1-5; V gene: TRBV19; clone size: once; CDR3 protein: CASSAQGTGSNQPQHF; CDR3 DNA: TGTGCCAGTAGTGCCCAAGGGACAGGGAGCAATCAGCCCCAGCATTTT
D gene: -; J gene: TRBJ1-6; V gene: TRBV5-1; clone size: -; CDR3 protein: CASSLGGGAGNSPLHF; CDR3 DNA: TGCGCCAGCAGCTTGGGTGGGGGCGCAGGTAATTCACCCCTCCACTTT
D gene: -; J gene: TRBJ1-2; V gene: TRBV5-6; clone size: -; CDR3 protein: CASSLQGPRGYTF; CDR3 DNA: TGTGCCAGCAGCTTACAGGGTCCCAGGGGCTACACCTTC
D gene: TRBD2; J gene: TRBJ2-3; V gene: TRBV5-1; clone size: -; CDR3 protein: CASSLRIAGDDTQYF; CDR3 DNA: TGCGCCAGCAGCTTAAGGATAGCGGGAGACGATACGCAGTATTTT
D gene: -; J gene: TRBJ2-2; V gene: TRBV19; clone size: -; CDR3 protein: CASRTGPGTGELFF; CDR3 DNA: TGTGCCAGTAGAACAGGGCCCGGCACCGGGGAGCTGTTTTTT
D gene: -; J gene: TRBJ2-2; V gene: TRBV18; clone size: -; CDR3 protein: CASSPNRDGTGELFF; CDR3 DNA: TGTGCCAGCTCACCGAACAGGGATGGCACCGGGGAGCTGTTTTTT
D gene: -; J gene: TRBJ2-7; V gene: TRBV27; clone size: once; CDR3 protein: CASSFGARAYEQYF; CDR3 DNA: TGTGCCAGCAGTTTTGGCGCGAGGGCCTACGAGCAGTACTTC
D gene: -; J gene: TRBJ1-6; V gene: TRBV5-8; clone size: -; CDR3 protein: CASSLGENSPLHF; CDR3 DNA: TGTGCCAGCAGCTTGGGGGAGAATTCACCCCTCCACTTT
D gene: TRBD2; J gene: TRBJ2-2; V gene: TRBV28; clone size: -; CDR3 protein: CASLPGAGDTGELFF; CDR3 DNA: TGTGCCAGCCTGCCTGGAGCGGGAGACACCGGGGAGCTGTTTTTT
D gene: -; J gene: TRBJ2-7; V gene: TRBV15; clone size: -; CDR3 protein: CATSSGIGQYF; CDR3 DNA: TGTGCCACCAGCTCAGGGATAGGGCAGTACTTC
D gene: -; J gene: TRBJ2-1; V gene: TRBV28; clone size: -; CDR3 protein: CASRPTGVYNEQFF; CDR3 DNA: TGTGCCAGCAGGCCTACGGGGGTCTACAATGAGCAGTTCTTC
D gene: -; J gene: TRBJ1-1; V gene: TRBV20-1; clone size: -; CDR3 protein: CSAPGVTEAFF; CDR3 DNA: TGCAGTGCTCCGGGGGTCACTGAAGCTTTCTTT
D gene: -; J gene: TRBJ2-2; V gene: TRBV6-5; clone size: -; CDR3 protein: CASTTLAGGGELFF; CDR3 DNA: TGTGCCAGCACCACACTAGCAGGGGGCGGGGAGCTGTTTTTT
D gene: -; J gene: TRBJ1-5; V gene: TRBV5-1; clone size: -; CDR3 protein: CASSLSPEDQPQHF; CDR3 DNA: TGCGCCAGCAGCTTAAGTCCTGAGGATCAGCCCCAGCATTTT
D gene: -; J gene: TRBJ1-1; V gene: TRBV10-2; clone size: -; CDR3 protein: CASSESQGVTEAFF; CDR3 DNA: TGCGCCAGCAGTGAAAGTCAGGGTGTCACTGAAGCTTTCTTT
D gene: TRBD2; J gene: TRBJ2-2; V gene: TRBV27; clone size: few; CDR3 protein: CASSPWGLAGNTGELFF; CDR3 DNA: TGTGCCAGCAGCCCCTGGGGACTAGCGGGAAACACCGGGGAGCTGTTTTTT
D gene: TRBD1; J gene: TRBJ1-2; V gene: TRBV11-3; clone size: -; CDR3 protein: CASSHRGKRGGYTF; CDR3 DNA: TGTGCCAGCAGCCACAGGGGTAAAAGGGGTGGCTACACCTTC
D gene: -; J gene: TRBJ1-1; V gene: TRBV5-1; clone size: -; CDR3 protein: CASSIGGNTEAFF; CDR3 DNA: TGCGCCAGCAGCATCGGGGGGAACACTGAAGCTTTCTTT
D gene: TRBD2; J gene: TRBJ2-2; V gene: TRBV29-1; clone size: -; CDR3 protein: CSVAGLVTGELFF; CDR3 DNA: TGCAGCGTGGCCGGACTAGTTACCGGGGAGCTGTTTTTT
D gene: -; J gene: TRBJ2-7; V gene: TRBV28; clone size: once; CDR3 protein: CASSHSWQRLYEQYF; CDR3 DNA: TGTGCCAGCAGTCACTCATGGCAGAGGCTCTACGAGCAGTACTTC
D gene: -; J gene: TRBJ2-2; V gene: TRBV30; clone size: -; CDR3 protein: CAWSVTSPGELFF; CDR3 DNA: TGTGCCTGGAGTGTAACTAGCCCCGGGGAGCTGTTTTTT
D gene: -; J gene: TRBJ1-2; V gene: TRBV5-4; clone size: -; CDR3 protein: CASSPSQALTYGYTF; CDR3 DNA: TGTGCCAGCAGCCCCTCGCAAGCCTTAACCTATGGCTACACCTTC
D gene: TRBD1; J gene: TRBJ1-2; V gene: TRBV4-1; clone size: -; CDR3 protein: CASSPRDRGSPPYGYTF; CDR3 DNA: TGCGCCAGCAGCCCCCGGGACAGGGGGTCGCCCCCCTATGGCTACACCTTC
D gene: -; J gene: TRBJ2-2; V gene: TRBV5-4; clone size: once; CDR3 protein: CASSLELYGGVNTGELFF; CDR3 DNA: TGTGCCAGCAGCTTGGAACTATATGGAGGGGTTAACACCGGGGAGCTGTTTTTT